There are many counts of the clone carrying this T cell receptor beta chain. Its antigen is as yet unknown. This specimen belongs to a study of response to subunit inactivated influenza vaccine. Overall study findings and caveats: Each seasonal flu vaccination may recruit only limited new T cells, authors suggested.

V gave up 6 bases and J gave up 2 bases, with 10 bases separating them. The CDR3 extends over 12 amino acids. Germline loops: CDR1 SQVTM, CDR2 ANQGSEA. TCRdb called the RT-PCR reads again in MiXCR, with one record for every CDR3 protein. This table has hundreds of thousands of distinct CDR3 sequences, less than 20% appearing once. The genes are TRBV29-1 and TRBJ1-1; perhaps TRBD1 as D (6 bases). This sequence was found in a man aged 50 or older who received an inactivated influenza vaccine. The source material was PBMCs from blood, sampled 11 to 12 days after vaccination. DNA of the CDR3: TGCAGCGTATCCAGGGGAAACACTGAAGCTTTCTTT. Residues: CSVSRGNTEAFF. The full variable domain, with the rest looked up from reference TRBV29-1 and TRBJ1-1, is SAVISQKPSRDICQRGTSLTIQCQVDSQVTMMFWYRQQPGQSLTLIATANQGSEATYESGFVIDKFPISRPNLTFSTLTVSNMSPEDSSIYLCSVSRGNTEAFFGQGTRLTVV.